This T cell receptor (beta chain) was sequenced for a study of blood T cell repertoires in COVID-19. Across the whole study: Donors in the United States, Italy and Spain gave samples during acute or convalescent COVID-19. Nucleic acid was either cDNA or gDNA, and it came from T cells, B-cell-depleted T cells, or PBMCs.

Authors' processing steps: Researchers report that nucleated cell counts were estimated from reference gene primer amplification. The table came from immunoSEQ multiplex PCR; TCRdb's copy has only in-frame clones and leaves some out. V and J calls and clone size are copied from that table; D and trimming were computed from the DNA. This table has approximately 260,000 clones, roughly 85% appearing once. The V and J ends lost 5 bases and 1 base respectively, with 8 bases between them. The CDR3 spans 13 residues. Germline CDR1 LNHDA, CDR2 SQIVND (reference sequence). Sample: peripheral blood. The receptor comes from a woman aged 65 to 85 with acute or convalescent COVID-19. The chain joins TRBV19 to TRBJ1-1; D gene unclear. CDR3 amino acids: CASSEQTNTEAFF. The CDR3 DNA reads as TGTGCCAGTAGTGAACAGACGAACACTGAAGCTTTCTTT.